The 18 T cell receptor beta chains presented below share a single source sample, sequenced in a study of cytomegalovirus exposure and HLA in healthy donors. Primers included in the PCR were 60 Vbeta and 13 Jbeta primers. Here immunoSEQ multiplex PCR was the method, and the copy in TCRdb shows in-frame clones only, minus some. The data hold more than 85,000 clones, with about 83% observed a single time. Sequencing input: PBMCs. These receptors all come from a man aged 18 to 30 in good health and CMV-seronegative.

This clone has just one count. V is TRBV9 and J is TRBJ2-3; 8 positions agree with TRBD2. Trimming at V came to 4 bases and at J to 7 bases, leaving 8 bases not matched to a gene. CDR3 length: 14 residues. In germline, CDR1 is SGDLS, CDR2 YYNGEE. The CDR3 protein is CASSPSGPANTQYF. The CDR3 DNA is TGTGCCAGCAGCCCTAGCGGGCCCGCTAATACGCAGTATTTT.

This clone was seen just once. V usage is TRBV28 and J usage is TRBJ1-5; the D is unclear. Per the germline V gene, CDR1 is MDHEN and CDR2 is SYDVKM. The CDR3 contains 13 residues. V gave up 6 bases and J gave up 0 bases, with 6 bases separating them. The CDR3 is CASRDYSNQPQHF. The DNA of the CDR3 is TGTGCCAGCAGGGACTATAGCAATCAGCCCCAGCATTTT.

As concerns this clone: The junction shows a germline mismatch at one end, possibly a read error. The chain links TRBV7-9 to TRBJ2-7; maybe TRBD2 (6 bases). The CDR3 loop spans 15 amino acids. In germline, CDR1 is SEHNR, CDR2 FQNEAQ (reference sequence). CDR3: CASSLNRDLSYEQHF. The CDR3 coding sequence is TGTGCCAGCAGCTTGAACCGGGACTTGTCCTACGAGCAGCACTTC.

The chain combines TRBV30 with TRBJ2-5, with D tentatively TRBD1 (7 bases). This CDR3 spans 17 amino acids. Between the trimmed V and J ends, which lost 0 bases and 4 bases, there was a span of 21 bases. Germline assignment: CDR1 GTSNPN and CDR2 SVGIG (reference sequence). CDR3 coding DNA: TGTGCCTGGAGTGTCCCCTCGACAGGGAGGATTGGAGAGACCCAGTACTTC. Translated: CAWSVPSTGRIGETQYF.

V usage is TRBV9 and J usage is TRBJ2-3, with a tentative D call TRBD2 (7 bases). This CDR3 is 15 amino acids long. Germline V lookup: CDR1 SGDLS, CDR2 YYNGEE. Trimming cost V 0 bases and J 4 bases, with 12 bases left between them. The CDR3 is CASSVEGEGADTQYF. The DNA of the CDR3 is TGTGCCAGCAGCGTAGAAGGGGAGGGGGCAGATACGCAGTATTTT.

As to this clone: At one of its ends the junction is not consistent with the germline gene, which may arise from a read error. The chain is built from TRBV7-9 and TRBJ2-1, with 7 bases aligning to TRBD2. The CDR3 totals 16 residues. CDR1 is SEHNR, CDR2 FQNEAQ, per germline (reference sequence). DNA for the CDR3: TGTTCCAGCAGCTTGATGAGACTAGCAGCCTACAATGAGCAGTTCTTC. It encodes CSSSLMRLAAYNEQFF.

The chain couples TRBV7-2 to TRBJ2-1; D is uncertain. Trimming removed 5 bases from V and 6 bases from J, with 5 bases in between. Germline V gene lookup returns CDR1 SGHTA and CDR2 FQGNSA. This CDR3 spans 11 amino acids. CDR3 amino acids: CASSLPNEQFF. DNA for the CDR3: TGTGCCAGCAGCCTACCCAATGAGCAGTTCTTC.

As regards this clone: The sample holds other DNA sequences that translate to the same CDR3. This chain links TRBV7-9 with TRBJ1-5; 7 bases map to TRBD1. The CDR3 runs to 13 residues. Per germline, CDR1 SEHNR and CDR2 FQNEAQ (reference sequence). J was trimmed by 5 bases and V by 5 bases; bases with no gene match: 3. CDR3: CASSDRVYQPQHF. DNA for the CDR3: TGTGCCAGCAGCGACAGGGTATATCAGCCCCAGCATTTT.

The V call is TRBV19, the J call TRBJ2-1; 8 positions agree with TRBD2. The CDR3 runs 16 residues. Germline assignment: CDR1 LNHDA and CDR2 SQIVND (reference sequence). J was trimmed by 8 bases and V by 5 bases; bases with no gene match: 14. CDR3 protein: CASSSEMSGRIYEQFF. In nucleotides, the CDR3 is TGTGCCAGTAGTTCTGAGATGAGCGGGAGAATCTATGAGCAGTTCTTC.

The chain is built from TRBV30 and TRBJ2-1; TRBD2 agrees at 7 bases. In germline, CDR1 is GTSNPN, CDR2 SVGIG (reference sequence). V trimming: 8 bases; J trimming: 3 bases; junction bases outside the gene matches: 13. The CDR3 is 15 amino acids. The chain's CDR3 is CARDGRSGYYNEQFF. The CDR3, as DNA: TGTGCCCGGGACGGACGTAGCGGGTACTACAATGAGCAGTTCTTC.

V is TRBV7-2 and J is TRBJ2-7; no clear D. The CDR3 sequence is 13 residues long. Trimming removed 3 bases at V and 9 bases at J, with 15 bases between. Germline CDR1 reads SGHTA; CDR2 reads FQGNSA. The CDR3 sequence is CASSFPSMRGQYF. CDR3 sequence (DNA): TGTGCCAGCAGCTTTCCGTCGATGCGAGGGCAGTACTTC.

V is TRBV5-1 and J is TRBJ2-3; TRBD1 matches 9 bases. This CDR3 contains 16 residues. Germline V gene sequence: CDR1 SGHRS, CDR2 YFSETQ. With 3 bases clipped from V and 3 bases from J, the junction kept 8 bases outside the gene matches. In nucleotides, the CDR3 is TGCGCCAGCAGCTCCAGACAGGGGGGGGGAACAGATACGCAGTATTTT. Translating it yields CASSSRQGGGTDTQYF.

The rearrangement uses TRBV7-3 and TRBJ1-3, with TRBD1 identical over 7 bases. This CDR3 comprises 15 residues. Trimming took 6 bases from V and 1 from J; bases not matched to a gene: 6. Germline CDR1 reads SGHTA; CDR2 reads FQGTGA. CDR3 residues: CASSPTGISGNTIYF. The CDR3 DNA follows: TGTGCCAGCAGTCCGACAGGGATTTCTGGAAACACCATATATTTT.

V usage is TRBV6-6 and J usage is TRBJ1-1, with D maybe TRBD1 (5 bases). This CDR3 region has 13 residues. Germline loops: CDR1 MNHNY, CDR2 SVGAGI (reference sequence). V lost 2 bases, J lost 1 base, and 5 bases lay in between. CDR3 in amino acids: CASSYTGNTEAFF. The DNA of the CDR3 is TGTGCCAGCAGTTACACAGGGAACACTGAAGCTTTCTTT.

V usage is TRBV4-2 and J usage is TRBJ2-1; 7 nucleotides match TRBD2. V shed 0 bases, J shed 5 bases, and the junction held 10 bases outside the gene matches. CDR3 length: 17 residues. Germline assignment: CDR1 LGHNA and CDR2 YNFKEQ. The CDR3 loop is CASSQDGRLAVNNEQFF. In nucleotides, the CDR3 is TGTGCCAGCAGCCAAGATGGGAGGCTAGCGGTGAACAATGAGCAGTTCTTC.

The CDR3 nucleotides read TGTGCCAGCAGCGTAGGGTCAGTTGAGACCCAGTACTTC. Translation: CASSVGSVETQYF. This chain joins TRBV9 and TRBJ2-5, with D uncertain. V was pared by 0 bases and J by 5 bases, with 8 bases between. This CDR3 is 13 amino acids long. The germline gives CDR1 SGDLS, CDR2 YYNGEE.

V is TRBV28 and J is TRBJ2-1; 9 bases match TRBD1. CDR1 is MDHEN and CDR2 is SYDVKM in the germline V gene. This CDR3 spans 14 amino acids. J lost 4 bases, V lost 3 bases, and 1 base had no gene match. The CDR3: CASSFGQGYNEQFF. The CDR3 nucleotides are TGTGCCAGCAGTTTCGGACAGGGGTACAATGAGCAGTTCTTC. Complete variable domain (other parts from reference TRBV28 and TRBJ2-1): DVKVTQSSRYLVKRTGEKVFLECVQDMDHENMFWYRQDPGLGLRLIYFSYDVKMKEKGDIPEGYSVSREKKERFSLILESASTNQTSMYLCASSFGQGYNEQFFGPGTRLTVL.

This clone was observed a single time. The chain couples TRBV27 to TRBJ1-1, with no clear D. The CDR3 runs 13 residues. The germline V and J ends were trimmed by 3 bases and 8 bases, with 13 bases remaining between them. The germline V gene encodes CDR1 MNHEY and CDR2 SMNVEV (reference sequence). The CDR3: CASSFQFSSEAFF. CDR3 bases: TGTGCCAGCAGTTTCCAGTTTTCCTCAGAAGCTTTCTTT.